The present TCR beta chain was sequenced within a study of cytomegalovirus exposure and HLA in healthy donors. Study findings and constraints: Per a prior analysis, the majority of TCR beta V segments were productive roughly 90% or roughly 30% of the time. In vitro confirmation showed three CMV-associated chains to be CMV antigen specific.

Germline V CDR1 and CDR2: MNHEY, SVGAGI. The CDR3 extends over 16 amino acids. V dropped 3 bases and J dropped 7 bases, with 18 bases sitting between them. A remark on this clone: Its specificity is unknown.

Primers: 60 Vbeta forward and 13 Jbeta reverse. Per the study methods: Roughly 73 million unique TCR beta chains, roughly 11 million of them shared, were counted by a later analysis. Libraries were prepared by immunoSEQ multiplex PCR; TCRdb keeps only in-frame clonotypes and omits some of them. V, J and clone size reflect that table, while D and trimming were determined from the DNA. The table lists roughly 160,000 clones, about 80% of them singletons. V usage is TRBV6-5 and J usage is TRBJ2-2; a weak D match, TRBD2 (6 bases). This sequence originates from a man under 40 in good health and CMV-seronegative. Material for sequencing was PBMCs. CDR3 protein: CASSYLGTPFGGELFF. The CDR3 DNA sequence: TGTGCCAGCAGTTATCTCGGGACTCCCTTTGGCGGGGAGCTGTTTTTT.